This TCR beta chain was profiled in a study of blood T cells in healthy people across ages. The study's findings and limits: TCR beta diversity, measured per million T cells, fell in a roughly linear way with age. It was the long-lived donors that had more naive CD4+ cells and higher diversity than aged donors. Unsorted PBMCs prevented conclusive naive versus antigen-experienced comparison.

This CDR3 comprises 16 residues. CDR1 SGHVS and CDR2 FQNEAQ come from the germline V gene. Trimming took off 2 bases at V and 2 bases at J, with 14 bases between the two ends. As regards this clonotype: Its cognate antigen is unknown.

A J-beta primer mix and a sample-barcoded 5' primer were used in a second PCR of about 7 to 11 cycles. The template-switch adaptor, which had 12 random nucleotides, put a tag on each cDNA molecule. Via MiXCR, TCRdb re-called the 5' RACE reads, giving one row per CDR3 protein. The table has around 1.1 million distinct CDR3 sequences, more than 30% seen once. The chain has TRBV7-8 and TRBJ2-3; perhaps TRBD2 as D (5 bases). The material sequenced was blood. The source is a man between 18 and 29 years old in good health. The CDR3 loop is CASSLFRLATTDTQYF. As DNA, the CDR3 is TGTGCCAGCAGCTTATTTAGGCTAGCCACCACAGATACGCAGTATTTT.